This passage covers 8 T cell receptor beta chains from one sample sequenced in a study of shared clonotypes between healthy human individuals. The data were produced by immunoSEQ multiplex PCR, yet TCRdb's version contains in-frame clones alone and is incomplete. Here the sample spans around 510,000 clones, around three quarters being singletons. The sequenced material came from PBMCs. All receptors derive from a woman in her thirties or forties in good health. Some clones in this sample may be carry-over from other donors' samples.

The chain joins TRBV28 to TRBJ2-5; D call uncertain. The length of the CDR3 is 15 residues. V lost 6 bases, J lost 0 bases, and 14 bases lay in between. Germline V gene data show CDR1 as MDHEN and CDR2 as SYDVKM. CDR3 sequence (DNA): TGTGCCAGCAGGGCTTTATCCGTTGACCAAGAGACCCAGTACTTC. The encoded protein is CASRALSVDQETQYF.

This chain uses TRBV2 with TRBJ2-3, with D hard to call. Germline V gene lookup returns CDR1 SNHLY and CDR2 FYNNEI. V was clipped by 3 bases and J by 0 bases, with 4 bases between them. The length of the CDR3 is 13 residues. The CDR3, as DNA: TGTGCCAGCAGTGATGGTAGCACAGATACGCAGTATTTT. Translated: CASSDGSTDTQYF.

The rearrangement joins TRBV28 to TRBJ2-7; TRBD2 is a possible D gene (6 bases). The germline V and J ends were trimmed by 7 bases and 5 bases, with 24 bases remaining between them. Germline-derived CDR1 and CDR2 are MDHEN and SYDVKM. This CDR3 is built from 16 residues. As DNA, the CDR3 is TGTGCCAGCACCCAGCTTATGGGGACTCCGAGGGACGAGCAGTACTTC. Protein: CASTQLMGTPRDEQYF.

This clone was seen just once. V and J are TRBV30 and TRBJ2-2; 10 positions match TRBD2. This CDR3 is built from 13 residues. Trimming at V came to 5 bases and at J to 7 bases, leaving 4 bases not matched to a gene. Per the germline V gene, CDR1 is GTSNPN and CDR2 is SVGIG (reference sequence). CDR3 coding DNA: TGTGCCTGGGCTAGCGGGAGCTTCGGGGAGCTGTTTTTT. Amino acids: CAWASGSFGELFF. The entire variable domain, with the rest obtained from reference TRBV30 and TRBJ2-2, is as follows: SQTIHQWPATLVQPVGSPLSLECTVEGTSNPNLYWYRQAAGRGLQLLFYSVGIGQISSEVPQNLSASRPQDRQFILSSKKLLLSDSGFYLCAWASGSFGELFFGEGSRLTVL.

The chain couples TRBV6-6 to TRBJ2-6; the D gene is possibly TRBD1 (6 bases). This CDR3 comprises 16 residues. Trimming removed 4 bases at V and 1 base at J, with 11 bases between. Germline V gene lookup returns CDR1 MNHNY and CDR2 SVGAGI (reference sequence). The chain's CDR3 is CASSFQQGSGANVLTF. The CDR3 bases are TGTGCCAGCAGTTTCCAACAGGGTTCTGGGGCCAACGTCCTGACTTTC.

The sample holds one count of this clone. This sample also contains other DNA sequences that code for the same CDR3. The chain is built from TRBV19 and TRBJ2-7; 10 bases fit TRBD1. V trimming: 4 bases; J trimming: 3 bases; junction bases outside the gene matches: 0. The CDR3 has 13 amino acids. Germline lookup yields CDR1 LNHDA and CDR2 SQIVND (reference sequence). Here the CDR3 DNA reads TGTGCCAGTAGTAGGGACAGGGGCTACGAGCAGTACTTC. This encodes CASSRDRGYEQYF. The full variable domain, in which reference TRBV19 and TRBJ2-7 provide the parts outside the CDR3, is DGGITQSPKYLFRKEGQNVTLSCEQNLNHDAMYWYRQDPGQGLRLIYYSQIVNDFQKGDIAEGYSVSREKKESFPLTVTSAQKNPTAFYLCASSRDRGYEQYFGPGTRLTVT.

V gene TRBV5-1 combines with J gene TRBJ2-1; 10 bases line up with TRBD2. This CDR3 has 15 amino acids. Germline V gene sequence: CDR1 SGHRS, CDR2 YFSETQ. Germline trimming cut 6 bases from V and 8 bases from J; bases unmatched to any gene: 11. In nucleotides, the CDR3 is TGCGCCAGCACCCCTCTAGCGGGAGTTAATGATGAGCAGTTCTTC. Encoded protein: CASTPLAGVNDEQFF.

This sequence joins TRBV29-1 and TRBJ2-2; 9 bases are shared with TRBD2. The junction had 6 bases not matched to a gene; V was cut back by 1 base and J by 0 bases. The V gene's germline CDR1 is SQVTM and CDR2 ANQGSEA. This CDR3 has 17 amino acids. The CDR3 sequence is CSVEGVAGAPNTGELFF. The CDR3 DNA reads TGCAGCGTTGAAGGGGTAGCGGGAGCGCCGAACACCGGGGAGCTGTTTTTT.